This T cell receptor beta chain was recorded in a study of blood T cell repertoires in COVID-19. Data came from immunoSEQ multiplex PCR; TCRdb stores just in-frame clones and leaves some out. This sample yields some 140,000 clones, of which about 90% are seen a single time; 0.45% to 0.65% belongs to the top ten. The CDR3 extends over 14 amino acids. Losses at the gene ends were 2 bases for V and 6 bases for J; bases not matched to a gene: 2. Germline V gives CDR1 SEHNR, CDR2 FQNEAQ (reference sequence). This sequence originates from a man in his fifties or sixties with acute or convalescent COVID-19. The chain has TRBV7-9 and TRBJ1-4, with 8 bases aligning to TRBD1. The sample consisted of peripheral blood. CDR3 protein: CASSLSGGYEKLFF. The CDR3 coding sequence is TGTGCCAGCAGCTTATCAGGGGGCTATGAAAAACTGTTTTTT.